These T cell receptor beta chains were read from a single sample in a study of cytomegalovirus exposure and HLA in healthy donors. Produced via immunoSEQ multiplex PCR; TCRdb's table is partial and in-frame only. The table shows roughly 140,000 clones, with over 60% occurring only once. Material: PBMCs. The receptor set was obtained from a woman aged 25-40 years in good health and CMV-seropositive. Both conserved end residues are part of each CDR3. The D gene is left open where the match is weak. Rows give clone size only sometimes, using once, few, many, or a class for an expanded clone.

TRBV2	few	TRBJ2-5	NA	TGTGCCAGCAGTGAATGGGGCAGCCAAGAGACCCAGTACTTC	CASSEWGSQETQYF
TRBV5-1	NA	TRBJ2-1	TRBD1	TGCGCCAGCAGCTTGGAAAGGACAGGGGGGCATGAGCAGTTCTTC	CASSLERTGGHEQFF
TRBV30	NA	TRBJ2-7	TRBD1	TGTGCCTGGAGTGTTGGGACAGGGGGAGCGGTGCAGTACTTC	CAWSVGTGGAVQYF
TRBV4-2	NA	TRBJ2-7	NA	TGTGCCAGCAGCCAAGAGGCAGGGACTGTATACGAGCAGTACTTC	CASSQEAGTVYEQYF
TRBV27	NA	TRBJ2-5	NA	TGTGCCAGCAGTTACCGCAGCCAAGAGACCCAGTACTTC	CASSYRSQETQYF
TRBV27	NA	TRBJ1-2	TRBD1	TGTGCCAGCAGTTTACCGGACAGGGGTTCGAGGTGGAGCTACACCTTC	CASSLPDRGSRWSYTF
TRBV7-3	NA	TRBJ2-5	TRBD2	TGTGCCAGCAGTCCCTATAGCGGGGGACAAGAGACCCAGTACTTC	CASSPYSGGQETQYF
TRBV19	NA	TRBJ1-5	TRBD1	TGTGCCAGCACCCCCGGACAGGGGAATCAGCCCCAGCATTTT	CASTPGQGNQPQHF
TRBV18	few	TRBJ1-5	TRBD1	TGTGCCAGCTCCGAAATAGGTAGGGGGCAACGTCAGCCCCAGCATTTT	CASSEIGRGQRQPQHF
TRBV28	NA	TRBJ1-2	TRBD1	TGTGCCAGCAGTTTAATTAGGGACAGGGAGGTCTCCACCTTC	CASSLIRDREVSTF
TRBV5-6	NA	TRBJ1-2	TRBD1	TGTGCCAGCAACCCGCCGACAGGGGGATATGGCTACACCTTC	CASNPPTGGYGYTF
TRBV5-1	NA	TRBJ2-5	NA	TGCGCCAGCACGAACCAGCGAGGAGAGACCCAGTACTTC	CASTNQRGETQYF
TRBV2	NA	TRBJ2-2	TRBD2	TGTGCCACCAACGAGGGGCATAGCGGGGGAGGCACCGGGGAGCTGTTTTTT	CATNEGHSGGGTGELFF
TRBV7-8	NA	TRBJ1-2	NA	TGTGCCAGCAGCCTAGACTTGGGGGCAAGCACCTTC	CASSLDLGASTF
TRBV7-9	NA	TRBJ2-2	NA	TGTGCCAGCAGCTCTGACAGTTACACCGGGGAGCTGTTTTTT	CASSSDSYTGELFF
TRBV5-4	NA	TRBJ2-5	NA	TGTGCCAGCAGCCGGGGCCAAGAGACCCAGTACTTC	CASSRGQETQYF